This is a list of T cell receptor beta chains from one sample in a study of spatial heterogeneity in lung cancer. TCRdb used MiXCR to reprocess the 5' RACE reads, holding one entry per CDR3 protein. The repertoire consists of tens of thousands of distinct CDR3 sequences, with 9.5% to 15% occurring once and the leading ten covering roughly 41%. The source material was PBMCs, sampled at surgery. Receptor source: a male donor with early-stage non-small cell lung cancer. Each CDR3 is given with its conserved first and last residue. The D gene is left open where the match is weak. A row's size may be missing; if present it is once, few, many or a size class.

TRBJ2-5	TRBV6-2/TRBV6-3	TRBD1	few	TGTGCCAGCAGACGGACAGGTGGGGAGACCCAGTACTTC	CASRRTGGETQYF
TRBJ2-3	TRBV6-2/TRBV6-3	TRBD2	few	TGTGCCAGCAGTTTGGGACTAGCCCGCACGGATACGCAGTATTTT	CASSLGLARTDTQYF
TRBJ1-4	TRBV2	.	few	TGTGCCAGCGGACGGGCCCCACGTTGGGAAAAACTGTTTTTT	CASGRAPRWEKLFF
TRBJ1-1	TRBV10-3	.	few	TGTGCCATCAGTGAAGGGCAGACTGTAATGAACACTGAAGCTTTCTTT	CAISEGQTVMNTEAFF
TRBJ2-2	TRBV28	TRBD1	many	TGTGCCAGCAGTCCCAGGGGGCCCAGCGGGGAGCTGTTTTTT	CASSPRGPSGELFF
TRBJ2-7	TRBV5-1	TRBD2	few	TGCGCCAGCAGCCCGGTCCCCAGCGGGATCTACGAGCAGTACTTC	CASSPVPSGIYEQYF
TRBJ2-3	TRBV6-2/TRBV6-3	TRBD2	few	TGTGCCAGCAGAGGTCTAGCGGGAGCGTCTAGCACAGATACGCAGTATTTT	CASRGLAGASSTDTQYF
TRBJ2-3	TRBV7-2	TRBD2	few	TGTGCCAGCAGCGAGGGGAGGGAATTGTATACGCAGTATTTT	CASSEGRELYTQYF
TRBJ2-7	TRBV5-5	TRBD2	many	TGTGCCAGCAGCTTGGCCCCGACTAGCGGTGTTTCCTACGAGCAGTACTTC	CASSLAPTSGVSYEQYF
TRBJ2-7	TRBV7-9	.	.	TGTACCAGCAGCCCAGGCCGGGGACTCCCCTACGAGCAGTACTTC	CTSSPGRGLPYEQYF
TRBJ2-1	TRBV24-1	TRBD2	few	TGTGCCACCAGTGATCGGCCAGCGGGAGGAGGAAATGAGCAGTTCTTC	CATSDRPAGGGNEQFF
TRBJ2-5	TRBV7-3	TRBD1	many	TGTGCCAGCAGCTTAGGGACAGGGCCCCAAGAGACCCAGTACTTC	CASSLGTGPQETQYF
TRBJ2-7	TRBV6-2/TRBV6-3	.	few	TGTGCCAGCAGTCCCCGGAGGGGCGAGCAGTACTTC	CASSPRRGEQYF
TRBJ1-1	TRBV7-9	.	once	TGTGCCAGCAGCGCCGGGCGCCTCGGCGAAGCTTTCTTT	CASSAGRLGEAFF
TRBJ2-7	TRBV11-1	.	many	TGTGCCAGCAGCTTGGGAGACAGATCCTACGAGCAGTACTTC	CASSLGDRSYEQYF
TRBJ2-2	TRBV2	.	many	TGTGCCAGCATAGCGACCGGGGAGCTGTTTTTT	CASIATGELFF